This T cell receptor (beta chain) was identified in a study of Ad26.COV2.S vaccination and SARS-CoV-2 variants. Across the study: Donor got 5x10^10 or 1x10^11 viral particles of Ad26.COV2.S.

The treatment denotes: about 20 received Ad26.COV2.S at low or high dose, single or two shots; 5 received placebo; per-sample allocation not given. Sampling happened 63 days after the first vaccine or placebo injection. An Ad26 vector that expressed Wuhan-strain SARS-CoV-2 spike constituted the vaccine. This CDR3 is 16 amino acids long. Germline CDR1 is SGHTA and CDR2 is FQGNSA. The germline V and J ends were trimmed by 0 bases and 4 bases, with 15 bases remaining between them. This clone was counted many times. Some clones are missing from TCRdb's copy, which holds only in-frame ones; the method was immunoSEQ multiplex PCR. The profile shows around 320,000 clones, around four fifths of them singletons.

This sample comprised peripheral blood, obtained in a trial of Ad26.COV2.S vaccine versus placebo. This clonotype originated in a person aged 18 to 65 who received the Ad26.COV2.S COVID-19 vaccine or a placebo. This chain connects TRBV7-2 to TRBJ1-1; TRBD1 is a possible D gene (6 bases). CDR3 coding DNA: TGTGCCAGCAGCTTAGCGGGTGGGCAGGGGTCCACTGAAGCTTTCTTT. This encodes CASSLAGGQGSTEAFF.